This T cell receptor (beta chain) was captured by sequencing in a study of T cell changes during pregnancy in multiple sclerosis. The CDR3 length is 16 residues. Per germline, CDR1 MDHEN and CDR2 SYDVKM. V was pared by 6 bases and J by 1 base, with 5 bases of the junction left unmatched. Sequenced by immunoSEQ multiplex PCR; TCRdb stores in-frame clones only, minus some. Among 100,000 or so clones, 75% to 95% were seen once, and the ten largest hold roughly 0.77%. This clone was observed a single time. This chain connects TRBV28 to TRBJ2-3, with 12 bases identical to TRBD2. The material was peripheral blood, obtained in the second trimester of pregnancy. The sequence was collected from a female donor in good health, enrolled as a control in a pregnancy study. Here the CDR3 DNA reads TGTGCCAGCAGACCTGGGACTAGCGGGCGCACAGATACGCAGTATTTT. This gives the protein CASRPGTSGRTDTQYF. Full variable domain (missing parts from reference TRBV28 and TRBJ2-3): DVKVTQSSRYLVKRTGEKVFLECVQDMDHENMFWYRQDPGLGLRLIYFSYDVKMKEKGDIPEGYSVSREKKERFSLILESASTNQTSMYLCASRPGTSGRTDTQYFGPGTRLTVL.